This T cell receptor beta chain was identified during a study of control samples from healthy donors and cancer patients. The CDR3 is made up of 14 amino acids. Germline CDR1 KGHSH, CDR2 LQKENI. The V gene lost 5 bases and the J gene lost 0 bases, with 11 bases spanning the gap. Measured with immunoSEQ multiplex PCR; TCRdb has only the in-frame clones, and not every one. The profile shows around 140,000 clones, roughly 92% of them singletons. The chain joins TRBV18 to TRBJ2-7; D not resolved. This TCR derives from a man younger than 30 in good health. The sequenced sample consisted of blood. CDR3 region: CASSWGISSYEQYF. For the CDR3, the DNA is TGTGCCAGCTCATGGGGTATTAGCTCCTACGAGCAGTACTTC. The full variable domain, with the rest looked up from reference TRBV18 and TRBJ2-7, is NAGVMQNPRHLVRRRGQEARLRCSPMKGHSHVYWYRQLPEEGLKFMVYLQKENIIDESGMPKERFSAEFPKEGPSILRIQQVVRGDSAAYFCASSWGISSYEQYFGPGTRLTVT.